This T cell receptor (beta chain) was captured in a study of cytotoxic CD8 clonotypes in ibrutinib-treated CLL. In the study overall: Following a median about eleven months of treatment, with a range of 6 to 36, response samples were taken.

Study-wide results and caveats: Public clonotypes (which were uncommon) either contracted or remained stable on treatment.

A word on this clone: Its antigen is currently unknown.

Here immunoSEQ multiplex PCR was the method, and the copy in TCRdb shows in-frame clones only, minus some. The data show more than 200,000 clones, 70% seen once. The material sequenced was PBMCs, taken after 24 months of ibrutinib treatment. The TCR originated in a human donor with chronic lymphocytic leukemia.

This CDR3 is CASSPTASSYEQYF. CDR3 bases: TGTGCCAGCTCACCGACTGCAAGCTCCTACGAGCAGTACTTC. The chain carries TRBV18 and TRBJ2-7, with D uncertain. This CDR3 has 14 residues. Trimming shortened V by 3 bases and J by 0 bases, and 9 bases separated the two germline ends. Germline loops: CDR1 KGHSH, CDR2 LQKENI.